The T cell receptor beta chain under discussion was sequenced for a study of technical replicates of blood from a handful of donors. The method was immunoSEQ multiplex PCR; TCRdb's version includes in-frame clones alone and lacks a portion of them. The sample yields 55,000 to 80,000 clones, approximately 97% seen once. Germline values: CDR1 SNHLY, CDR2 FYNNEI. CDR3 length equals 14 residues. The V end was cut by 3 bases, the J end by 3 bases, with 12 bases between. The source material was T cells isolated from PBMCs. The rearrangement joins TRBV2 to TRBJ2-7; D unresolved. The TCR comes from a human donor in good health. The CDR3: CASSDTDSSYEQYF. DNA for the CDR3: TGTGCCAGCAGTGACACTGACTCAAGCTACGAGCAGTACTTC. The full variable domain, its missing parts supplied by reference TRBV2 and TRBJ2-7, is EPEVTQTPSHQVTQMGQEVILRCVPISNHLYFYWYRQILGQKVEFLVSFYNNEISEKSEIFDDQFSVERPDGSNFTLKIRSTKLEDSAMYFCASSDTDSSYEQYFGPGTRLTVT.